These 30 T cell receptor beta chains came from one sample sequenced in a study of CD8 T cells in Susac syndrome. The RNA, roughly 0.45 to 1 ug, was put through reverse transcription using random hexamers. In TCRdb, the immunoSEQ multiplex PCR reads were re-called with MiXCR into one record per CDR3 protein. The sample yields roughly 400,000 distinct CDR3 sequences, 75% to 90% seen once. The sequenced material came from CD8+ T cells from PBMCs. These TCRs come from a human donor with multiple sclerosis.

V and J are TRBV29-1 and TRBJ2-2; 7 bases map to TRBD1. This CDR3 is built from 15 residues. V trimming: 0 bases; J trimming: 4 bases; junction bases outside the gene matches: 5. The germline CDR1 and CDR2 sequences are SQVTM and ANQGSEA. CDR3 nucleotides: TGCAGCGTTGAAGAACAGGGGCTGGGCACCGGGGAGCTGTTTTTT. Protein: CSVEEQGLGTGELFF.

The genes are TRBV4-1 and TRBJ2-7, with 7 bases fitting TRBD1. V gave up 6 bases and J gave up 6 bases; unmatched junction bases: 11. The germline gives CDR1 MGHRA, CDR2 YSYEKL. The CDR3 loop spans 14 amino acids. The CDR3, as DNA: TGCGCCAGCAGTAAAAACAGGGGCGAGCGCGAGCAGTACTTC. It is translated as CASSKNRGEREQYF.

The gene calls are TRBV27 and TRBJ1-1; unclear D gene. The germline V gene has CDR1 MNHEY and CDR2 SMNVEV (reference sequence). CDR3 length equals 13 residues. The V end lost 5 bases, the J end lost 10 bases, and 17 bases lay between the germline ends. CDR3 amino acids: CASSHTSAGGAFF. As DNA, the CDR3 is TGTGCCAGCAGTCACACCAGTGCCGGCGGAGCTTTCTTT.

The chain uses TRBV12-3 or TRBV12-4 and TRBJ1-1; D gene unclear. This CDR3 is built from 15 residues. The V gene lost 2 bases and the J gene lost 1 base, with 11 bases spanning the gap. The CDR3 loop is CASSLWRVTNTEAFF. CDR3 in DNA: TGTGCCAGCAGTTTATGGCGGGTCACGAACACTGAAGCTTTCTTT.

The chain has TRBV5-4 and TRBJ2-1, with 8 bases identical to TRBD2. The CDR3 consists of 15 residues. Germline trimming cut 5 bases from V and 7 bases from J; bases unmatched to any gene: 11. Germline V CDR1 and CDR2: SGHNT, YYREEE (reference sequence). The CDR3 sequence: CASSSSGGPENEQFF. In DNA form, the CDR3 reads TGTGCCAGCAGTTCGTCGGGGGGGCCGGAGAATGAGCAGTTCTTC.

Only one count was recorded for this clonotype. The chain is built from TRBV7-9 and TRBJ2-7; TRBD1 aligns across 7 bases. This CDR3 region has 15 residues. J was trimmed by 2 bases and V by 5 bases; bases with no gene match: 9. The germline gives CDR1 SEHNR, CDR2 FQNEAQ (reference sequence). The CDR3 coding sequence is TGTGCCAGCAGCCCAAGACAGGGAGTGACCTACGAGCAGTACTTC. It codes for CASSPRQGVTYEQYF.

The rearrangement uses TRBV29-1 and TRBJ2-7, with D possibly matching TRBD2 (5 bases). Germline CDR1 and CDR2: SQVTM and ANQGSEA. V was pared by 1 base and J by 7 bases, with 11 bases between. The CDR3 has 12 amino acids. The CDR3 loop is CSVEVGVGEQYF. The CDR3 DNA reads as TGCAGCGTTGAAGTCGGGGTGGGGGAGCAGTACTTC.

This chain joins TRBV28 and TRBJ2-3; D remains unclear. There are 14 residues in the CDR3. Germline V gene lookup returns CDR1 MDHEN and CDR2 SYDVKM. The V end lost 6 bases, the J end lost 1 base, and 11 bases lay between the germline ends. The CDR3, as DNA: TGTGCCAGCAGCTCTGTGGACGGCACAGATACGCAGTATTTT. Translated, it gives CASSSVDGTDTQYF.

The gene calls are TRBV4-1 and TRBJ1-2; D uncertain. This CDR3 has 15 amino acids. Germline assignment: CDR1 MGHRA and CDR2 YSYEKL. V lost 3 bases and J lost 10, with 21 bases in between. The CDR3 loop is CASSQGLGPTSDYTF. The CDR3 DNA follows: TGCGCCAGCAGCCAGGGCTTGGGCCCAACTTCTGACTACACCTTC.

The V gene is TRBV29-1, the J gene TRBJ1-2, with unresolved D. The CDR3 runs to 13 residues. The germline V and J ends were trimmed by 0 bases and 4 bases, with 9 bases remaining between them. CDR1 and CDR2 from the germline V gene are SQVTM and ANQGSEA. The CDR3 coding sequence is TGCAGCGTTGAAGATTTGGGTCCCTATGGCTACACCTTC. It is translated as CSVEDLGPYGYTF. Together with reference TRBV29-1 and TRBJ1-2, the CDR3 gives the full variable domain: SAVISQKPSRDICQRGTSLTIQCQVDSQVTMMFWYRQQPGQSLTLIATANQGSEATYESGFVIDKFPISRPNLTFSTLTVSNMSPEDSSIYLCSVEDLGPYGYTFGSGTRLTVV.

The rearrangement uses TRBV4-1 and TRBJ2-5; no definite D call. The germline CDR1 and CDR2 sequences are MGHRA and YSYEKL. The V end was cut by 1 base, the J end by 4 bases, with 7 bases between. The CDR3 loop spans 13 amino acids. The CDR3 reads CASSQGWGETQYF. CDR3 nucleotides: TGCGCCAGCAGCCAAGGCTGGGGAGAGACCCAGTACTTC.

The chain uses TRBV27 and TRBJ1-1; no definite D call. The V and J ends lost 4 bases and 7 bases respectively, with 13 bases between them. The CDR3 loop spans 13 amino acids. CDR1 is MNHEY, CDR2 SMNVEV, per germline (reference sequence). Here the CDR3 DNA reads TGTGCCAGCAGTTCCCCTGGCGGGGATGAAGCTTTCTTT. Its protein product is CASSSPGGDEAFF.

The V gene is TRBV6-1, the J gene TRBJ1-1; 10 bases are a match to TRBD1. J lost 10 bases, V lost 6 bases, and 8 bases had no gene match. Per the germline V gene, CDR1 is MNHNS and CDR2 is SASEGT. The CDR3 covers 13 residues. CDR3 in DNA: TGTGCCAGCAGGACAGGGGGCATAGGGGCAGCTTTCTTT. This codes for CASRTGGIGAAFF.

The chain combines TRBV12-3 or TRBV12-4 with TRBJ2-5; 11 bases fit TRBD2. With 2 bases clipped from V and 4 bases from J, the junction kept 6 bases outside the gene matches. The CDR3 sequence is 16 residues long. The CDR3, as DNA: TGTGCCAGCAGTTTACCTAGCGGGGGGCGAGGAGAGACCCAGTACTTC. Amino acid sequence: CASSLPSGGRGETQYF.

The rearrangement links TRBV19 to TRBJ2-3; 9 positions match TRBD2. Germline loops: CDR1 LNHDA, CDR2 SQIVND (reference sequence). J gave up 0 bases and V 5 bases, and 6 bases lay outside the gene matches. The CDR3 contains 16 residues. The CDR3 nucleotides read TGTGCCAGTAGTCCGAGACTAGCGGCGAGCACAGATACGCAGTATTTT. It codes for CASSPRLAASTDTQYF. The full variable domain, rest sourced from reference TRBV19 and TRBJ2-3, is DGGITQSPKYLFRKEGQNVTLSCEQNLNHDAMYWYRQDPGQGLRLIYYSQIVNDFQKGDIAEGYSVSREKKESFPLTVTSAQKNPTAFYLCASSPRLAASTDTQYFGPGTRLTVL.

This chain connects TRBV30 to TRBJ1-6; D is uncertain. With 2 bases removed from V and 6 bases from J, the gap between germline ends came to 11 bases. The germline V gene encodes CDR1 GTSNPN and CDR2 SVGIG (reference sequence). The CDR3 contains 14 residues. The CDR3 DNA reads as TGTGCCTGGAGTCAAGGAAGCTTTAATTCACCCCTCCACTTT. It is translated as CAWSQGSFNSPLHF.

V usage is TRBV7-6 and J usage is TRBJ2-7, with no clear D. The V and J ends lost 0 bases and 5 bases respectively, with 11 bases between them. This CDR3 spans 14 amino acids. Germline V gene sequence: CDR1 SGHVS, CDR2 FNYEAQ. CDR3 protein: CASSLALGWHEQYF. For the CDR3, the DNA is TGTGCCAGCAGCTTAGCGTTGGGGTGGCACGAGCAGTACTTC. The full variable domain, rest sourced from reference TRBV7-6 and TRBJ2-7, is GAGVSQSPRYKVTKRGQDVALRCDPISGHVSLYWYRQALGQGPEFLTYFNYEAQQDKSGLPNDRFSAERPEGSISTLTIQRTEQRDSAMYRCASSLALGWHEQYFGPGTRLTVT.

A note on this clonotype: The junction departs from germline at one end; a sequencing error may be responsible. The chain uses TRBV7-2 and TRBJ1-1; D is perhaps TRBD1 (6 bases). This CDR3 comprises 16 residues. Germline CDR1 and CDR2: SGHTA and FQGNSA. The CDR3 sequence: CASSVTGLEIYTEALF. The CDR3 DNA reads TGTGCCAGCAGCGTTACAGGGTTGGAGATTTACACTGAAGCTCTCTTT.

The chain joins TRBV10-2 to TRBJ2-3; 12 nucleotides line up with TRBD2. The CDR3 loop spans 15 amino acids. After removal of 6 bases from V and 3 bases from J, the junction contained 4 bases not matched to a gene. Germline assignment: CDR1 WSHSY and CDR2 SAAADI. The CDR3 sequence: CASSQTSGRTDTQYF. The CDR3 DNA reads as TGCGCCAGCAGCCAGACTAGCGGGAGAACAGATACGCAGTATTTT.

The rearrangement uses TRBV3-1 and TRBJ1-3; D is perhaps TRBD1 (6 bases). Germline CDR1 and CDR2: LGHDT and YNNKEL (reference sequence). The CDR3 runs to 15 residues. Trimming pared 4 bases from V and 9 bases from J, leaving 19 bases between. The CDR3 loop is CASSPNRDLGFTIYF. The CDR3 DNA reads TGTGCCAGCAGCCCGAACAGGGATTTAGGGTTCACCATATATTTT.

V is TRBV12-3 or TRBV12-4 and J is TRBJ2-7; TRBD2 agrees at 10 bases. CDR3 length equals 14 residues. V trimming: 8 bases; J trimming: 7 bases; junction bases outside the gene matches: 11. The CDR3 DNA reads TGTGCCAGCTACAGCGGGAGGGCCGGGGGGGAGCAGTACTTC. Protein sequence: CASYSGRAGGEQYF.

V and J are TRBV27 and TRBJ2-1; D assignment may be TRBD1 or TRBD2 (6 bases each). Germline CDR1 and CDR2: MNHEY and SMNVEV (reference sequence). V was trimmed by 3 bases and J by 9 bases, leaving 15 bases between them. This CDR3 has 14 residues. CDR3 nucleotides: TGTGCCAGCAGTTTTGAGGGGGGAGTCCCTGAGCAGTTCTTC. Translating it yields CASSFEGGVPEQFF.

The V and J genes are TRBV3-1 and TRBJ1-1; no clear D. Deletions cut 6 bases from V and 3 bases from J, with 14 bases between. Germline V gene data show CDR1 as LGHDT and CDR2 as YNNKEL (reference sequence). This CDR3 comprises 14 residues. DNA for the CDR3: TGTGCCAGCAGACATAGCGGTTTCGACACTGAAGCTTTCTTT. The encoded protein is CASRHSGFDTEAFF.

The gene calls are TRBV11-2 and TRBJ1-1; TRBD1 is a possible D gene (6 bases). The CDR3 has 12 amino acids. V lost 5 bases and J lost 9, with 13 bases in between. In germline, CDR1 is SGHAT, CDR2 FQNNGV. The CDR3: CASSLRTDQAFF. The CDR3 DNA reads TGTGCCAGCAGCCTTCGGACAGATCAAGCTTTCTTT. Together with reference TRBV11-2 and TRBJ1-1, the CDR3 gives the full variable domain: EAGVAQSPRYKIIEKRQSVAFWCNPISGHATLYWYQQILGQGPKLLIQFQNNGVVDDSQLPKDRFSAERLKGVDSTLKIQPAKLEDSAVYLCASSLRTDQAFFGQGTRLTVV.

A few counts support this clonotype. The chain employs TRBV6-1 and TRBJ2-7, with no clear D. The CDR3 covers 12 residues. Germline lookup yields CDR1 MNHNS and CDR2 SASEGT. Trimming left V 10 bases short and J 1 base short, with 11 bases between. This CDR3 is CAIGVTSYEQYF. For the CDR3, the DNA is TGTGCCATCGGAGTTACGTCCTACGAGCAGTACTTC.

This chain uses TRBV13 with TRBJ1-1; D not certain. The V gene lost 3 bases and the J gene lost 6 bases, with 8 bases spanning the gap. The CDR3 totals 12 residues. Looked up from germline, CDR1 is PRHDT and CDR2 is FYEKMQ (reference sequence). The chain's CDR3 is CASSLTSAEAFF. The CDR3 DNA follows: TGTGCCAGCAGCTTGACAAGTGCTGAAGCTTTCTTT.

The chain recombines TRBV29-1 with TRBJ1-1, with TRBD1 matching 7 bases. With V trimmed by 8 bases and J by 5 bases, 11 bases remained unmatched. In germline, CDR1 is SQVTM, CDR2 ANQGSEA. The CDR3 is 13 residues long. CDR3 amino acids: CSLKEGAGTEAFF. In nucleotides, the CDR3 is TGCAGCCTTAAAGAGGGGGCCGGGACTGAAGCTTTCTTT.

This clonotype was picked up a small number of times. The V call is TRBV14, the J call TRBJ2-1, with D hard to call. Germline V gene lookup returns CDR1 SGHDN and CDR2 FVKESK. Between the trimmed V and J ends, which lost 0 bases and 7 bases, there was a span of 10 bases. The CDR3 totals 14 residues. CDR3 residues: CASSQDWAVNEQFF. CDR3 bases: TGTGCCAGCAGCCAAGATTGGGCGGTTAATGAGCAGTTCTTC.

This chain joins TRBV28 and TRBJ1-1; a possible D gene is TRBD1 (6 bases). CDR3 length: 13 amino acids. Germline assignment: CDR1 MDHEN and CDR2 SYDVKM. Trimming cost V 2 bases and J 5 bases, with 9 bases left between them. CDR3 coding DNA: TGTGCCAGCAGTTTACCCCAGGGGACTGAAGCTTTCTTT. Encoded protein: CASSLPQGTEAFF.

This clonotype was seen just once. This sequence joins TRBV7-9 and TRBJ2-7; the D gene could be TRBD1 or TRBD2 (5 bases each). The CDR3 consists of 14 residues. Germline CDR1 is SEHNR and CDR2 is FQNEAQ (reference sequence). Deletions cut 1 base from V and 5 bases from J, with 12 bases between. CDR3 in amino acids: CASSLVLGDHEQYF. For the CDR3, the DNA is TGTGCCAGCAGCTTAGTTCTGGGGGATCACGAGCAGTACTTC.